The present T cell receptor beta chain was sequenced within a study of regulatory T cells in long-lasting Graves disease. Study details: Antithyroid drugs had been taken under 3 months by newly diagnosed Graves' patients. Findings and caveats of the study: The work looked only at peripheral blood and did not look at thyroid tissue. TRBV28 was favored in persistent disease, as were TRBJ1-2 and TRBJ2-5.

Arm-PCR of CDR3 regions and iRepertoire HTBI primers were used to build TCR beta libraries. TCRdb reprocessed the multiplex PCR reads with MiXCR, giving one entry per CDR3 protein. The sample records 200,000 to 300,000 distinct CDR3 sequences, around 20% being singletons. The count of this clonotype is one. Its antigen remains unidentified. V lost 0 bases, J lost 6 bases, and 3 bases stayed unmatched. This CDR3 is 14 amino acids long. Germline V gives CDR1 LGHNA, CDR2 YNFKEQ. This sample's time point: newly diagnosed GD, antithyroid drugs for less than 3 months. Generation of the TCR library employed RNA extracted from PBMCs.

The receptor's source is a female donor with Graves disease. V usage is TRBV4-2 and J usage is TRBJ1-2; 8 nucleotides line up with TRBD1. The material sequenced was peripheral blood mononuclear cells (PBMCs), taken at new diagnosis, from a patient treated with antithyroid drugs. This CDR3 is CASSQDRGRDGYTF. DNA for the CDR3: TGTGCCAGCAGCCAAGACAGGGGGCGCGATGGCTACACCTTC.